This T cell receptor (beta chain) is from a study of T cell responses to AZD1222 COVID-19 vaccine. Study findings and constraints: Seropositivity was recorded at baseline in only 6 or 7 AZD1222 recipients. Vaccine-associated CD4 TCRs ranged over spike, dominating at 160-218 and 743-854. Targeting of unmutated variant regions was reportedly seen in nearly half of spike-specific TCRs.

The CDR3 sequence is 14 residues long. Germline lookup yields CDR1 LNHDA and CDR2 SQIVND (reference sequence). With 3 bases removed from V and 6 bases from J, the gap between germline ends came to 12 bases. Assay: immunoSEQ multiplex PCR; the TCRdb copy retains only in-frame clones and omits some. In the table there are a few hundred thousand clones, 93% of which are singletons. Concerning this clone: Its antigen is unknown.

The starting material was peripheral blood, obtained on day 0 of AZD1222 vaccination. The TCR originated in an adult in good health. The chain uses TRBV19 and TRBJ1-5, with TRBD1 as a possible D gene (6 bases). The CDR3 DNA is TGTGCCAGTAGTATTGGGGGGGGCCCTCAGCCCCAGCATTTT. Its protein is CASSIGGGPQPQHF.